This entry concerns a single TCR beta chain. Antigen: not known. Using immunoSEQ multiplex PCR, the repertoire was profiled, and TCRdb retains in-frame clones only, with some absent. The sample carries thousands of clones, 75% to 90% recorded once. This sample is drawn from a study of somatic mutations in cytotoxic T cells in rheumatoid arthritis. Study-wide findings and caveats: Of 50 to 75 patients, fewer than 10 had a largest CD8+ clone that exceeded 20% of CD8+ cells.

J lost 0 bases, V lost 6 bases, and 2 bases had no gene match. The length of the CDR3 is 13 residues. Looked up from germline, CDR1 is SNHLY and CDR2 is FYNNEI. The sample consisted of CD8+ T cells sorted from blood. V and J are TRBV2 and TRBJ2-7; 7 bases map to TRBD1. The TCR was taken from a man aged 35 to 55 with rheumatoid arthritis. The DNA for the CDR3 is TGTGCCAGCAGCGGGACAGTCTCCTACGAGCAGTACTTC. Translation gives CASSGTVSYEQYF. The entire variable domain, with the rest obtained from reference TRBV2 and TRBJ2-7, is as follows: EPEVTQTPSHQVTQMGQEVILRCVPISNHLYFYWYRQILGQKVEFLVSFYNNEISEKSEIFDDQFSVERPDGSNFTLKIRSTKLEDSAMYFCASSGTVSYEQYFGPGTRLTVT.